The clone carrying this T cell receptor beta chain was recorded at least ten times. Its antigen is currently unknown. The CDR3 is 13 amino acids. CDR1 is DFQATT, CDR2 SNEGSKA, per germline (reference sequence). J was trimmed by 2 bases and V by 6 bases; bases with no gene match: 3. The data originate from a study of T cells after yellow fever vaccination. Broader study findings: Most clones from primary vaccination were detected again post-booster (almost 98% CD4, 88% CD8). Highly abundant clonotypes carried over from the bulk population could end up in FACS-sorted repertoires as contaminants. A faster peak, day 5 versus 15, was reached by the weaker secondary response. Few clonotypes appeared in both CD4 and CD8 compartments.

TCRdb processed the 5' RACE reads anew with MiXCR; each CDR3 protein has one entry. This table holds over 110,000 distinct CDR3 sequences, more than 6% found once. This rearrangement joins TRBV20-1 to TRBJ2-7, with 11 bases fitting TRBD2. This receptor was obtained from a man younger than 45 who received the YFV17D yellow fever vaccine. The input for sequencing was CD4+ T cells sorted from PBMCs, taken 5 days after the yellow fever booster vaccination. In DNA form, the CDR3 reads TGCAGTGCCAGACTAGCGGGAACCTACGAGCAGTACTTC. Translating gives CSARLAGTYEQYF.